The entry that follows covers one TCR beta chain sequence. The antigen remains unidentified. The source of the sample is a study of human T cells and chemical hapten exposure. TCRdb independently ran MiXCR on the RACE reads; one entry per CDR3 protein. Of about 360,000 distinct CDR3 sequences listed, roughly 6.9% were seen once; the top ten hold more than 7%. Study results and caveats: DPC sensitization left the count of TCRs above 1 in 1000 unchanged. Donors were affected by alopecia, so their immune reaction might vary from that of healthy individuals.

Trimming took 0 bases from V and 2 from J, leaving 11 bases between them. Germline-derived CDR1 and CDR2 are DFQATT and SNEGSKA (reference sequence). This CDR3 has 14 amino acids. Time point indicated: patch test 1, 2 weeks after DPC sensitization. Specified treatment: therapeutic diphenylcyclopropenone sensitization with weekly scalp DPC. Donation of samples came from alopecia patients who were 18 to 70 years old and suitable for DPC. The gene calls are TRBV20-1 and TRBJ2-7; no reliable D call. The specimen was whole blood, collected in connection with sensitization to the hapten diphenylcyclopropenone (DPC). The source of this sequence is a woman in her late teens or twenties with alopecia areata. Some clones in this sample may be carry-over from other donors' samples. CDR3 protein: CSARDTWNAYEQYF. In nucleotides, the CDR3 is TGCAGTGCTAGAGATACGTGGAATGCCTACGAGCAGTACTTC.